Below are 30 T cell receptor beta chains sequenced from a single sample in a study of control samples from healthy donors and cancer patients. Method: immunoSEQ multiplex PCR; TCRdb's copy keeps in-frame clones and lacks some. The table includes around 170,000 clones, around nine tenths detected once. Sequenced sample: blood. Receptors were obtained from a woman in her thirties in good health.

This chain uses TRBV24-1 with TRBJ2-3, with a possible D match to TRBD1 (6 bases). Trimming removed 7 bases at V and 0 bases at J, with 10 bases between. The CDR3 consists of 14 residues. Germline lookup yields CDR1 KGHDR and CDR2 SFDVKD. The CDR3 coding sequence is TGTGCCACCAGCCCAGACAGGAGCACAGATACGCAGTATTTT. Translated: CATSPDRSTDTQYF.

The rearrangement links TRBV7-8 to TRBJ1-5; a possible D gene is TRBD1 (5 bases). This CDR3 contains 14 residues. The V gene lost 5 bases and the J gene lost 5 bases, with 13 bases spanning the gap. The germline gives CDR1 SGHVS, CDR2 FQNEAQ. CDR3 protein: CASSRATDYQPQHF. CDR3 nucleotide sequence: TGTGCCAGCAGCCGAGCGACAGACTATCAGCCCCAGCATTTT.

Comment on this clone: This sample also contains other DNA sequences that code for the same CDR3. This rearrangement joins TRBV5-5 to TRBJ1-2, with D maybe TRBD1 (5 bases). V lost 0 bases, J lost 0 bases, and 6 bases lay in between. The CDR3 has 14 amino acids. Per the germline V gene, CDR1 is SGHKS and CDR2 is YYEKEE (reference sequence). CDR3 sequence (DNA): TGTGCCAGCAGCTTGGAGACAGCTAACTATGGCTACACCTTC. Protein sequence: CASSLETANYGYTF.

The chain carries TRBV6-6 and TRBJ2-1, with D possibly TRBD2 on 5 matching bases. The CDR3 has 12 amino acids. V dropped 7 bases and J dropped 6 bases, with 10 bases sitting between them. The V gene's germline CDR1 is MNHNY and CDR2 SVGAGI (reference sequence). In nucleotides, the CDR3 is TGTGCCAGCAAATTAGGAGGCAATGAGCAGTTCTTC. Protein sequence: CASKLGGNEQFF.

The chain carries TRBV4-1 and TRBJ2-3; TRBD2 aligns across 12 bases. CDR1 is MGHRA, CDR2 YSYEKL, per germline. The CDR3 loop spans 17 amino acids. J was trimmed by 6 bases and V by 2 bases; bases with no gene match: 9. The CDR3 reads CASSQKTSGSSSDTQYF. The DNA of the CDR3 is TGCGCCAGCAGCCAAAAGACTAGCGGGAGTTCTTCCGATACGCAGTATTTT.

This rearrangement joins TRBV5-1 to TRBJ1-2, with TRBD1 matching over 7 bases. Germline assignment: CDR1 SGHRS and CDR2 YFSETQ. This CDR3 has 12 amino acids. Germline trimming cut 4 bases from V and 5 bases from J; bases unmatched to any gene: 2. The CDR3 spells CASSEQGYGYTF. CDR3 bases: TGCGCCAGCAGCGAACAGGGGTATGGCTACACCTTC.

The chain has TRBV6-5 and TRBJ2-7; 9 bases are a match to TRBD1. This CDR3 is 12 amino acids long. Trimming cost V 6 bases and J 6 bases; bases outside gene matches: 3. The germline V gene has CDR1 MNHEY and CDR2 SVGAGI. The CDR3 reads CASSQQGAEQYF. The CDR3 DNA sequence: TGTGCCAGCAGCCAACAGGGGGCCGAGCAGTACTTC.

The chain couples TRBV6-5 to TRBJ2-3; D remains unclear. In germline, CDR1 is MNHEY, CDR2 SVGAGI. V was cut by 2 bases and J by 6 bases, with 6 bases left in between. The CDR3 extends over 12 amino acids. In DNA form, the CDR3 reads TGTGCCAGCAGTTACAGTGGGGATACGCAGTATTTT. This gives the protein CASSYSGDTQYF.

CDR3 residues: CASSLAQTFTDTQYF. The CDR3 region has the DNA TGCGCCAGCAGCTTGGCACAGACTTTCACAGATACGCAGTATTTT. The V call is TRBV5-1, the J call TRBJ2-3; D gene uncertain. The V gene lost 0 bases and the J gene lost 2 bases, with 10 bases spanning the gap. Germline-derived CDR1 and CDR2 are SGHRS and YFSETQ. The CDR3 loop spans 15 amino acids. Combining the CDR3 with reference TRBV5-1 and TRBJ2-3 gives the whole variable domain KAGVTQTPRYLIKTRGQQVTLSCSPISGHRSVSWYQQTPGQGLQFLFEYFSETQRNKGNFPGRFSGRQFSNSRSEMNVSTLELGDSALYLCASSLAQTFTDTQYFGPGTRLTVL.

The chain carries TRBV5-5 and TRBJ1-5; no clear D gene. The CDR3 is 15 amino acids. Trimming removed 1 base at V and 0 bases at J, with 8 bases between. Germline V gene lookup returns CDR1 SGHKS and CDR2 YYEKEE (reference sequence). CDR3: CASSLSLGSNQPQHF. In nucleotides, the CDR3 is TGTGCCAGCAGCTTGTCTTTGGGTAGCAATCAGCCCCAGCATTTT.

The chain links TRBV25-1 to TRBJ1-2; the D gene is possibly TRBD1 (6 bases). From germline, CDR1 is MGHDK and CDR2 SYGVNS. Trimming pared 4 bases from V and 1 base from J, leaving 7 bases between. The CDR3 totals 13 residues. The CDR3 loop reads CASSGDNNYGYTF. Here the CDR3 DNA reads TGTGCCAGCAGTGGGGACAATAACTATGGCTACACCTTC.

The chain links TRBV4-1 to TRBJ2-1; 10 bases agree with TRBD2. The CDR3 runs to 16 residues. After removal of 5 bases from V and 6 bases from J, the junction contained 10 bases not matched to a gene. Germline V CDR1 and CDR2: MGHRA, YSYEKL. This chain's CDR3 is CASSTTLAGVGNEQFF. The CDR3 DNA is TGCGCCAGCAGCACAACCCTAGCGGGAGTTGGCAATGAGCAGTTCTTC.

The chain is built from TRBV5-1 and TRBJ2-5; 7 positions match TRBD2. The length of the CDR3 is 15 residues. The J segment lost 5 bases and the V segment lost 0 bases, leaving 7 bases of the junction unmatched. Germline V lookup: CDR1 SGHRS, CDR2 YFSETQ. This chain's CDR3 is CASSLEGEGWETQYF. Written as DNA, the CDR3 is TGCGCCAGCAGCTTGGAAGGGGAGGGTTGGGAGACCCAGTACTTC.

DNA of the CDR3: TGCGCCAGCAGCCAAACGGGACAAGAGAACACTGAAGCTTTCTTT. Its protein is CASSQTGQENTEAFF. The chain recombines TRBV4-1 with TRBJ1-1, with D maybe TRBD1 (6 bases). Germline CDR1 is MGHRA and CDR2 is YSYEKL. V was shortened by 2 bases and J by 1 base, with 11 bases between the two germline ends. CDR3 length: 15 amino acids.

The chain recombines TRBV5-4 with TRBJ1-1; TRBD1 aligns across 7 bases. Germline CDR1 reads SGHNT; CDR2 reads YYREEE (reference sequence). CDR3 length: 14 amino acids. The V segment lost 8 bases and the J segment 0 bases; nucleotides outside the gene matches: 7. The CDR3 DNA is TGTGCCAGTGGAGGGGACAGTATGAACACTGAAGCTTTCTTT. Amino acids: CASGGDSMNTEAFF.

This sequence joins TRBV5-6 and TRBJ1-6; D is unclear. Between the trimmed V and J ends, which lost 1 base and 0 bases, there was a span of 5 bases. CDR3 length: 15 residues. Germline lookup yields CDR1 SGHDT and CDR2 YYEEEE. The CDR3 region has the DNA TGTGCCAGCAGCTTGAAAGACTCCTATAATTCACCCCTCCACTTT. It translates to CASSLKDSYNSPLHF.

The CDR3 DNA follows: TGCGCCAGCAGCTTGGTGTCCAGCGGGGGCACAGATACGCAGTATTTT. Translating it yields CASSLVSSGGTDTQYF. The chain couples TRBV5-1 to TRBJ2-3; 7 positions agree with TRBD2. CDR1 is SGHRS and CDR2 is YFSETQ in the germline V gene. V trimming: 0 bases; J trimming: 1 base; junction bases outside the gene matches: 5. This CDR3 has 16 residues.

Only one count was recorded for this clone. In DNA form, the CDR3 reads TGCAGCGTGACAGGGGCTGACCAGCCCCAGCATTTT. It encodes CSVTGADQPQHF. The chain combines TRBV29-1 with TRBJ1-5, with 8 bases that match TRBD1. The V and J ends lost 6 bases and 7 bases, in that order; junction bases with no gene match: 5. The CDR3 consists of 12 residues. From germline, CDR1 is SQVTM and CDR2 ANQGSEA.

The V and J genes are TRBV4-2 and TRBJ1-1; no clear D gene. The germline V gene has CDR1 LGHNA and CDR2 YNFKEQ. V lost 1 base, J lost 11 bases, and 14 bases lay in between. The CDR3 contains 13 residues. The CDR3 reads CASSQARQTRAFF. The CDR3 DNA sequence: TGTGCCAGCAGCCAAGCAAGGCAGACGCGGGCTTTCTTT.

The V call is TRBV6-5, the J call TRBJ2-2; the match to TRBD2 covers 7 bases. Germline V gene lookup returns CDR1 MNHEY and CDR2 SVGAGI. J gave up 6 bases and V 7 bases, and 8 bases lay outside the gene matches. The CDR3 has 14 residues. The CDR3 reads CASKSVGGAGELFF. The CDR3 nucleotides are TGTGCCAGCAAGTCAGTTGGGGGGGCCGGGGAGCTGTTTTTT.

This clone was recorded only once. V and J are TRBV9 and TRBJ1-3, with TRBD1 matching 7 bases. The CDR3 extends over 13 amino acids. Trimming took 4 bases from V and 8 from J; bases not matched to a gene: 6. Germline V gives CDR1 SGDLS, CDR2 YYNGEE. The CDR3 reads CASSTIRGDTIYF. DNA of the CDR3: TGTGCCAGCAGCACGATCAGGGGGGACACCATATATTTT.

The CDR3 nucleotides are TGTGCCAGCAGCTCAAGACCGGCGGGTACGCAGTATTTT. This codes for CASSSRPAGTQYF. The chain recombines TRBV7-2 with TRBJ2-3; a possible D gene is TRBD2 (5 bases). There are 13 residues in the CDR3. V lost 4 bases and J 8 bases, leaving 13 bases between the germline ends. Looked up from germline, CDR1 is SGHTA and CDR2 is FQGNSA. Combining the CDR3 with reference TRBV7-2 and TRBJ2-3 gives the whole variable domain GAGVSQSPSNKVTEKGKDVELRCDPISGHTALYWYRQSLGQGLEFLIYFQGNSAPDKSGLPSDRFSAERTGGSVSTLTIQRTQQEDSAVYLCASSSRPAGTQYFGPGTRLTVL.

This sequence joins TRBV10-2 and TRBJ1-5; D uncertain. There are 13 residues in the CDR3. V lost 10 bases and J lost 1, with 11 bases in between. The germline V gene has CDR1 WSHSY and CDR2 SAAADI. This chain's CDR3 is CATTDTSNQPQHF. CDR3 DNA sequence: TGCGCCACTACAGACACCAGCAATCAGCCCCAGCATTTT.

This chain joins TRBV12-2 and TRBJ2-7; the table's D call, TRBD1, was not checked against the DNA. TRBV12-2 is a documented pseudogene. The CDR3 length is 24 residues. CDR3 amino acids: CASRLARRKTGSSGRDRNSYEQYV. The CDR3 nucleotides read TGTGCAAGTCGCTTAGCGCGTAGAAAAACAGGGTCTTCGGGGAGAGACCGTAACTCCTACGAGCAGTACGTC.

In DNA, the CDR3 is TGCGCCAGCAGCCTTCGGGCGACAGCACCCTACGAGCAGTACGTC. Amino acids: CASSLRATAPYEQYV. This chain connects TRBV4-1 to TRBJ2-7; a possible D gene is TRBD1 (5 bases). V was pared by 4 bases and J by 2 bases, with 15 bases between. Per the germline V gene, CDR1 is MGHRA and CDR2 is YSYEKL. CDR3 size: 15 residues.

Concerning this clone itself: Distinct nucleotide sequences in the sample also encode this CDR3. The chain has TRBV19 and TRBJ2-3, with D unclear. Trimming took off 8 bases at V and 0 bases at J, with 9 bases between the two ends. Germline loops: CDR1 LNHDA, CDR2 SQIVND (reference sequence). This CDR3 contains 13 residues. This CDR3 is CASRATSTDTQYF. The CDR3 DNA is TGTGCCAGTCGGGCGACCAGCACAGATACGCAGTATTTT.

This chain connects TRBV10-3 to TRBJ2-3, with 7 bases fitting TRBD1. Looked up from germline, CDR1 is ENHRY and CDR2 is SYGVKD. This CDR3 spans 14 amino acids. V gave up 6 bases and J gave up 1 base; unmatched junction bases: 4. In nucleotides, the CDR3 is TGTGCCATCAGGGGTGGACAGGGCACAGATACGCAGTATTTT. Protein product: CAIRGGQGTDTQYF.

A word on this clone: The identical CDR3 is also encoded by other nucleotide sequences in the sample. The rearrangement links TRBV3-1 (or the pseudogene TRBV3-2) to TRBJ1-3; D unresolved. With 1 base removed from V and 4 bases from J, the gap between germline ends came to 5 bases. Germline V gene lookup returns CDR1 LGHDT and CDR2 YNNKEL (reference sequence). The CDR3 spans 13 residues. The CDR3 coding sequence is TGTGCCAGCAGCCAAGGAGGAGGAAACACCATATATTTT. It yields the protein CASSQGGGNTIYF.

The chain links TRBV5-1 to TRBJ2-1; 9 positions match TRBD1. The CDR3 length is 15 residues. Germline V lookup: CDR1 SGHRS, CDR2 YFSETQ. After removal of 5 bases from V and 8 bases from J, the junction contained 11 bases not matched to a gene. CDR3 coding DNA: TGCGCCAGCAGTCAACAGGGGGCACGGATCGATGAGCAGTTCTTC. Its protein product is CASSQQGARIDEQFF. The full variable domain, with the rest looked up from reference TRBV5-1 and TRBJ2-1, is KAGVTQTPRYLIKTRGQQVTLSCSPISGHRSVSWYQQTPGQGLQFLFEYFSETQRNKGNFPGRFSGRQFSNSRSEMNVSTLELGDSALYLCASSQQGARIDEQFFGPGTRLTVL.

V usage is TRBV3-1 (or the pseudogene TRBV3-2) and J usage is TRBJ1-6, with D unresolved. This CDR3 comprises 13 residues. Germline CDR1 is LGHDT and CDR2 is YNNKEL (reference sequence). Between the trimmed V and J ends, which lost 3 bases and 7 bases, there was a span of 7 bases. CDR3 nucleotides: TGTGCCAGCAGCCACGCGGCAAATTCACCCCTCCACTTT. Amino acid sequence: CASSHAANSPLHF.